Listed below are T cell receptor beta chains from one sample, sequenced in a study of blood T cell repertoires in COVID-19. The protocol was immunoSEQ multiplex PCR, while the TCRdb copy is restricted to in-frame clones and leaves out a portion. The sample includes around 190,000 clones, approximately 85% of them seen just once. Specimen: PBMCs or T cells enriched from blood (not recorded which). These receptors originate from a woman aged 18-29 years who had recovered from COVID-19. The CDR3 runs from the conserved cysteine through the conserved F or W. D genes are given only for firm matches. Clone size, where shown, is once, few, many, or a class for clones that have expanded.

j_gene: TRBJ2-2; abundance: NA; len: 15; d_gene: NA; v_gene: TRBV18; CDR3aa: CASSPTGTNTGELFF; CDR3nt: TGTGCCAGCTCTCCGACGGGGACGAACACCGGGGAGCTGTTTTTT
j_gene: TRBJ2-7; abundance: NA; len: 14; d_gene: TRBD2; v_gene: TRBV19; CDR3aa: CASQTRAGVYEQYF; CDR3nt: TGTGCCTCCCAAACCCGGGCGGGAGTCTACGAGCAGTACTTC
j_gene: TRBJ2-5; abundance: NA; len: 15; d_gene: TRBD1; v_gene: TRBV5-4; CDR3aa: CASRPRDSGQETQYF; CDR3nt: TGTGCCAGCAGGCCGAGGGACAGCGGTCAAGAGACCCAGTACTTC
j_gene: TRBJ1-3; abundance: NA; len: 15; d_gene: NA; v_gene: TRBV3-1/TRBV3-2; CDR3aa: CASSRSRGSGNTIYF; CDR3nt: TGTGCCAGCAGCCGGTCCCGGGGGTCTGGAAACACCATATATTTT
j_gene: TRBJ2-1; abundance: NA; len: 16; d_gene: TRBD2; v_gene: TRBV9; CDR3aa: CASSVGASGLYNEQFF; CDR3nt: TGTGCCAGCAGCGTAGGGGCTAGCGGACTCTACAATGAGCAGTTCTTC
j_gene: TRBJ1-1; abundance: few; len: 13; d_gene: NA; v_gene: TRBV4-1; CDR3aa: CASSQDEATEAFF; CDR3nt: TGCGCCAGCAGCCAAGACGAGGCCACTGAAGCTTTCTTT
j_gene: TRBJ1-2; abundance: NA; len: 14; d_gene: NA; v_gene: TRBV28; CDR3aa: CATRPSGAGYGYTF; CDR3nt: TGTGCCACCCGCCCGTCAGGGGCGGGCTATGGCTACACCTTC
j_gene: TRBJ2-3; abundance: few; len: 16; d_gene: TRBD2; v_gene: TRBV18; CDR3aa: CASSPLAGGKTDTQYF; CDR3nt: TGTGCCAGCTCACCCTTAGCGGGGGGGAAGACAGATACGCAGTATTTT
j_gene: TRBJ1-1; abundance: NA; len: 14; d_gene: NA; v_gene: TRBV2; CDR3aa: CASIGEAGNTEAFF; CDR3nt: TGTGCCAGCATTGGGGAGGCCGGGAACACTGAAGCTTTCTTT
j_gene: TRBJ2-5; abundance: once; len: 15; d_gene: TRBD1; v_gene: TRBV11-1; CDR3aa: CASSSRTGLIETQYF; CDR3nt: TGTGCCAGCAGCTCAAGGACAGGTTTGATAGAGACCCAGTACTTC
j_gene: TRBJ1-6; abundance: NA; len: 14; d_gene: NA; v_gene: TRBV30; CDR3aa: CAWSLGRGISPLHF; CDR3nt: TGTGCCTGGAGTCTCGGACGGGGTATTTCACCCCTCCACTTT
j_gene: TRBJ2-7; abundance: NA; len: 15; d_gene: TRBD1; v_gene: TRBV19; CDR3aa: CASSPPGTGVDEQYF; CDR3nt: TGTGCCAGTAGTCCGCCTGGGACAGGGGTCGACGAGCAGTACTTC
j_gene: TRBJ1-1; abundance: NA; len: 14; d_gene: NA; v_gene: TRBV9; CDR3aa: CASSVDLGGTEAFF; CDR3nt: TGTGCCAGCAGCGTAGATCTGGGGGGCACTGAAGCTTTCTTT
j_gene: TRBJ2-2; abundance: NA; len: 15; d_gene: TRBD1; v_gene: TRBV7-3; CDR3aa: CASSTTGVNTGELFF; CDR3nt: TGTGCCAGCAGCACGACAGGGGTAAACACCGGGGAGCTGTTTTTT
j_gene: TRBJ2-7; abundance: NA; len: 14; d_gene: TRBD1; v_gene: TRBV19; CDR3aa: CASSNRQGAREQYF; CDR3nt: TGTGCCAGTAGTAACCGGCAGGGGGCAAGGGAGCAGTACTTC
j_gene: TRBJ2-7; abundance: once; len: 12; d_gene: NA; v_gene: TRBV7-9; CDR3aa: CASSFGEFEQYF; CDR3nt: TGTGCCAGCAGCTTCGGGGAATTCGAGCAGTACTTC
j_gene: TRBJ2-7; abundance: NA; len: 13; d_gene: NA; v_gene: TRBV7-9; CDR3aa: CASSSGLSGEQYF; CDR3nt: TGTGCCAGCAGCTCCGGTTTATCCGGCGAGCAGTACTTC
j_gene: TRBJ1-2; abundance: once; len: 11; d_gene: NA; v_gene: TRBV20-1; CDR3aa: CVEPGLRGYTF; CDR3nt: TGCGTAGAACCGGGACTAAGGGGCTACACCTTC
j_gene: TRBJ2-5; abundance: NA; len: 13; d_gene: NA; v_gene: TRBV18; CDR3aa: CASSPLLQETQYF; CDR3nt: TGTGCCAGCTCACCACTCCTGCAAGAGACCCAGTACTTC
j_gene: TRBJ2-5; abundance: NA; len: 15; d_gene: TRBD1; v_gene: TRBV15; CDR3aa: CATLGPGQGQETQYF; CDR3nt: TGTGCCACGCTAGGCCCAGGACAGGGCCAAGAGACCCAGTACTTC
j_gene: TRBJ2-7; abundance: NA; len: 13; d_gene: NA; v_gene: TRBV19; CDR3aa: CASSPRQSYEQYF; CDR3nt: TGTGCCAGTAGTCCCCGACAGAGCTACGAGCAGTACTTC
j_gene: TRBJ2-3; abundance: NA; len: 15; d_gene: TRBD2; v_gene: TRBV19; CDR3aa: CASKVSGSSGNTQYF; CDR3nt: TGTGCCAGTAAGGTGAGCGGGAGCAGTGGAAATACGCAGTATTTT
j_gene: TRBJ1-3; abundance: NA; len: 18; d_gene: NA; v_gene: TRBV5-1; CDR3aa: CASSLSIGGGAGGNTIYF; CDR3nt: TGCGCCAGCAGCTTGTCCATCGGTGGTGGGGCAGGCGGAAACACCATATATTTT